These 5 T cell receptor beta chains were all obtained from the same sample, sequenced in a study of human T cells and chemical hapten exposure. Time point reported: patch test 3, about 24 weeks after DPC sensitization. Indicated treatment: therapeutic diphenylcyclopropenone sensitization with weekly scalp DPC. TCRdb used MiXCR to reprocess the RACE reads, holding one entry per CDR3 protein. The sample holds tens of thousands of distinct CDR3 sequences; roughly 11% are singletons and the top ten take around 2.1%. This specimen was whole blood, taken in connection with sensitization to the hapten diphenylcyclopropenone (DPC). These TCRs come from a woman in her thirties with alopecia areata. Some clones in this sample may be carry-over from other donors' samples.

By sample share, this clonotype is medium-sized. The genes are TRBV7-6 and TRBJ1-5, with 7 bases fitting TRBD1. The germline gives CDR1 SGHVS, CDR2 FNYEAQ. V lost 2 bases to trimming and J lost 5 bases; unmatched junction nucleotides: 3. CDR3 length equals 14 residues. In nucleotides, the CDR3 is TGTGCCAGCAGCTTACGGGACAGCGATCAGCCCCAGCATTTT. Translating gives CASSLRDSDQPQHF.

This clonotype was seen a few times. V and J are TRBV20-1 and TRBJ1-1, with D perhaps TRBD1 (5 bases). V dropped 0 bases and J dropped 6 bases, with 17 bases sitting between them. CDR3 length: 15 residues. Germline loops: CDR1 DFQATT, CDR2 SNEGSKA (reference sequence). CDR3 loop: CSAREGEFGAAEAFF. The CDR3 DNA reads TGCAGTGCTAGAGAGGGGGAGTTCGGCGCTGCTGAAGCTTTCTTT.

At least ten counts were recorded for this clonotype. The chain combines TRBV3-1 with TRBJ2-1, with D possibly being TRBD2 (7 bases). Trimming pared 2 bases from V and 10 bases from J, leaving 15 bases between. The CDR3 sequence is 14 residues long. From germline, CDR1 is LGHDT and CDR2 YNNKEL (reference sequence). CDR3 amino acids: CASSQRGGASEQFF. The CDR3 nucleotides read TGTGCCAGCAGCCAACGTGGGGGGGCTAGCGAGCAGTTCTTC.

About this clonotype itself: This may stem from a read error, because a much larger clone lies one nucleotide away. Here the CDR3 reads CASSKRGLGTQYF. The CDR3 DNA is TGTGCCAGCTCGAAAAGGGGGCTAGGGACCCAGTACTTC. The chain uses TRBV18 and TRBJ2-5; 7 bases agree with TRBD1. The V segment lost 6 bases and the J segment 7 bases; nucleotides outside the gene matches: 8. The CDR3 totals 13 residues. Germline values: CDR1 KGHSH, CDR2 LQKENI.

The V and J genes are TRBV6-2 or TRBV6-3 and TRBJ2-5, with D possibly matching TRBD2 (7 bases). V was cut by 7 bases and J by 7 bases, with 16 bases left in between. This CDR3 comprises 13 residues. Germline V gene lookup returns CDR1 MNHEY and CDR2 SVGEGT. The CDR3 loop is CASNPAGAGTQYF. The CDR3 coding sequence is TGTGCCAGCAACCCTGCGGGGGCCGGGACCCAGTACTTC.